These T cell receptor beta chains were read from a single sample in a study of T cell responses to AZD1222 COVID-19 vaccine. Method: immunoSEQ multiplex PCR; TCRdb's copy keeps in-frame clones and lacks some. The sample holds 100,000 to 150,000 clones, 90% seen once. Sequences were derived from peripheral blood, sampled on day 0 of AZD1222 vaccination. These receptors were collected from an adult in good health. The CDR3 runs from the conserved cysteine through the conserved F or W. D genes are given only for firm matches. Only some rows state a clone size, as once, few, many or a class for expanded clones.

j_call: TRBJ2-6; clone_size: NA; d_call: NA; v_call: TRBV5-5; cdr3_aa: CASSLVTGANVLTF; cdr3_nt: TGTGCCAGCAGCTTGGTGACAGGCGCCAACGTCCTGACTTTC
j_call: TRBJ1-2; clone_size: NA; d_call: NA; v_call: TRBV20-1; cdr3_aa: CSASRRSRDGYTF; cdr3_nt: TGCAGTGCTAGTAGAAGATCACGAGACGGCTACACCTTC
j_call: TRBJ2-5; clone_size: NA; d_call: NA; v_call: TRBV14; cdr3_aa: CASSQARLQETQYF; cdr3_nt: TGTGCCAGCAGCCAAGCCCGACTCCAAGAGACCCAGTACTTC
j_call: TRBJ1-2; clone_size: NA; d_call: NA; v_call: TRBV12-3/TRBV12-4; cdr3_aa: CASTNTANYGYTF; cdr3_nt: TGTGCCAGCACTAACACAGCTAACTATGGCTACACCTTC
j_call: TRBJ2-7; clone_size: NA; d_call: NA; v_call: TRBV15; cdr3_aa: CATSRDLDGPYEQYF; cdr3_nt: TGTGCCACCAGCAGAGATCTTGACGGCCCCTACGAGCAGTACTTC
j_call: TRBJ2-5; clone_size: NA; d_call: NA; v_call: TRBV19; cdr3_aa: CASSNSLKETQYF; cdr3_nt: TGTGCCAGTAGTAACAGTTTAAAGGAGACCCAGTACTTC
j_call: TRBJ2-2; clone_size: NA; d_call: NA; v_call: TRBV28; cdr3_aa: CASSPGTSRTGELFF; cdr3_nt: TGTGCCAGCAGTCCCGGGACCAGCCGTACCGGGGAGCTGTTTTTT
j_call: TRBJ1-1; clone_size: NA; d_call: TRBD1; v_call: TRBV19; cdr3_aa: CASSSHRGQSEAFF; cdr3_nt: TGTGCCAGTAGTAGCCACAGGGGGCAGAGCGAAGCTTTCTTT
j_call: TRBJ1-2; clone_size: NA; d_call: NA; v_call: TRBV28; cdr3_aa: CASSLRAGIMANYGYTF; cdr3_nt: TGTGCCAGCAGTTTAAGGGCAGGGATAATGGCGAACTATGGCTACACCTTC
j_call: TRBJ2-7; clone_size: NA; d_call: NA; v_call: TRBV28; cdr3_aa: CASRGARAREQYF; cdr3_nt: TGTGCCAGCAGGGGGGCCCGGGCAAGGGAGCAGTACTTC
j_call: TRBJ2-6; clone_size: NA; d_call: TRBD1; v_call: TRBV7-2; cdr3_aa: CASSWTGTGANVLTF; cdr3_nt: TGTGCCAGCAGCTGGACAGGAACTGGGGCCAACGTCCTGACTTTC
j_call: TRBJ1-2; clone_size: once; d_call: NA; v_call: TRBV11-2; cdr3_aa: CASSQSRAPFYTF; cdr3_nt: TGTGCCAGCAGCCAGAGCCGGGCCCCATTCTACACCTTC
j_call: TRBJ2-7; clone_size: NA; d_call: TRBD2; v_call: TRBV7-2; cdr3_aa: CASSLAGGRNYEQYF; cdr3_nt: TGTGCCAGCAGCTTAGCGGGGGGGAGGAATTACGAGCAGTACTTC
j_call: TRBJ2-7; clone_size: NA; d_call: NA; v_call: TRBV28; cdr3_aa: CASSAPGTFIYEQYF; cdr3_nt: TGTGCCAGCAGTGCCCCCGGGACTTTTATATACGAGCAGTACTTC
j_call: TRBJ1-1; clone_size: NA; d_call: TRBD1; v_call: TRBV28; cdr3_aa: CASSSTIRDSNPRIMNTEAFF; cdr3_nt: TGTGCCAGCAGTTCGACTATCCGGGACAGCAACCCGCGTATTATGAACACTGAAGCTTTCTTT
j_call: TRBJ2-1; clone_size: NA; d_call: NA; v_call: TRBV5-5; cdr3_aa: CASSIALTVSPQFF; cdr3_nt: TGTGCCAGCAGCATCGCGTTGACAGTCTCGCCGCAGTTCTTC
j_call: TRBJ2-1; clone_size: NA; d_call: NA; v_call: TRBV13; cdr3_aa: CASSLPGQRNEQFF; cdr3_nt: TGTGCCAGCAGCCTACCCGGACAGCGAAATGAGCAGTTCTTC
j_call: TRBJ1-2; clone_size: NA; d_call: NA; v_call: TRBV4-1; cdr3_aa: CASSQDRGGSGYGYTF; cdr3_nt: TGCGCCAGCAGCCAAGATCGGGGGGGCTCGGGCTATGGCTACACCTTC
j_call: TRBJ2-7; clone_size: NA; d_call: TRBD2; v_call: TRBV11-2; cdr3_aa: CASSALAFDHEQYF; cdr3_nt: TGTGCCAGCAGCGCACTAGCGTTCGACCACGAGCAGTACTTC
j_call: TRBJ2-7; clone_size: NA; d_call: NA; v_call: TRBV9; cdr3_aa: CASSSHPGAYEQYF; cdr3_nt: TGTGCCAGCAGCTCTCATCCGGGAGCCTACGAGCAGTACTTC
j_call: TRBJ1-1; clone_size: few; d_call: NA; v_call: TRBV7-2; cdr3_aa: CASSLMGSTEAFF; cdr3_nt: TGTGCCAGCAGCTTAATGGGGAGCACTGAAGCTTTCTTT
j_call: TRBJ1-5; clone_size: NA; d_call: NA; v_call: TRBV3-1/TRBV3-2; cdr3_aa: CASSQDSGNQPQHF; cdr3_nt: TGTGCCAGCAGCCAAGATTCGGGCAATCAGCCCCAGCATTTT
j_call: TRBJ2-5; clone_size: NA; d_call: NA; v_call: TRBV5-1; cdr3_aa: CASSLGGRGQETQYF; cdr3_nt: TGCGCCAGCAGCTTGGGTGGCAGGGGCCAAGAGACCCAGTACTTC
j_call: TRBJ1-2; clone_size: NA; d_call: NA; v_call: TRBV20-1; cdr3_aa: CSASNAGDLYGYTF; cdr3_nt: TGCAGTGCTAGTAATGCAGGGGACCTCTATGGCTACACCTTC
j_call: TRBJ1-5; clone_size: few; d_call: NA; v_call: TRBV28; cdr3_aa: CASSPASRPQPQHF; cdr3_nt: TGTGCCAGCAGCCCAGCTTCGAGGCCCCAGCCCCAGCATTTT
j_call: TRBJ2-1; clone_size: NA; d_call: TRBD2; v_call: TRBV7-9; cdr3_aa: CASSSLLAGAAYNEQFF; cdr3_nt: TGTGCCAGCAGCTCCCTTTTAGCGGGGGCTGCCTACAATGAGCAGTTCTTC
j_call: TRBJ2-1; clone_size: once; d_call: NA; v_call: TRBV6-5; cdr3_aa: CASSLLASSYNEQFF; cdr3_nt: TGTGCCAGCAGCCTCCTAGCGAGCTCCTACAATGAGCAGTTCTTC
j_call: TRBJ1-2; clone_size: NA; d_call: NA; v_call: TRBV10-2; cdr3_aa: CASSDYQDGAYGYTF; cdr3_nt: TGCGCCAGCAGCGACTATCAAGACGGAGCCTATGGCTACACCTTC